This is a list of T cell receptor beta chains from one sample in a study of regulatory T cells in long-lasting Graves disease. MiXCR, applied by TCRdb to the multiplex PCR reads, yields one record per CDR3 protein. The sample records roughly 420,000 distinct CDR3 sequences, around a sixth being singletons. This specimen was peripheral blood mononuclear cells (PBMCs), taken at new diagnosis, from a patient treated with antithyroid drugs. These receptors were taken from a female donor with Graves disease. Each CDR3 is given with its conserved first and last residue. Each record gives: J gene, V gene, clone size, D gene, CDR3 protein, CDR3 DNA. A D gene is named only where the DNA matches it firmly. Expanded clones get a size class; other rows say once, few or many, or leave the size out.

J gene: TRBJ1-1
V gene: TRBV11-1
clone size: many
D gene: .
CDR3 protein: CASSSGLMNTEAFF
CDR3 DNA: TGTGCCAGCAGCTCAGGGCTCATGAACACTGAAGCTTTCTTT

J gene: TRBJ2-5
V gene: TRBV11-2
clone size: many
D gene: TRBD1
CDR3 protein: CASSTGQGRETQYF
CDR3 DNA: TGTGCCAGCAGCACCGGACAGGGGCGGGAGACCCAGTACTTC

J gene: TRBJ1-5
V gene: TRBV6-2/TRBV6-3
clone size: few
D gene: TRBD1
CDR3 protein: CAIIRGPWTGRNQPQHF
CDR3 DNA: TGTGCCATTATAAGGGGGCCCTGGACAGGGAGGAATCAGCCCCAGCATTTT

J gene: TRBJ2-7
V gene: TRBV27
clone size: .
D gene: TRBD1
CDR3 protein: CASRNRQGYYEQYF
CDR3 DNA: TGTGCCAGCAGAAACCGACAGGGCTACTACGAGCAGTACTTC

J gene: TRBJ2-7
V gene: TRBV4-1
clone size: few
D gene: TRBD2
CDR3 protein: CASSQDGGGGSSYEQYF
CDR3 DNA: TGCGCCAGCAGCCAAGATGGCGGGGGGGGTTCCTCCTACGAGCAGTACTTC

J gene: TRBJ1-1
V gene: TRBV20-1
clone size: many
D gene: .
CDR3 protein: CSAREQLERTMNTEAFF
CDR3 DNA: TGCAGTGCTAGAGAGCAGCTAGAGCGTACCATGAACACTGAAGCTTTCTTT

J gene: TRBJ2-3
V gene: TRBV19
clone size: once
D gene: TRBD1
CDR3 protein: CASDRGSTDTQCF
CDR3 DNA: TGTGCCAGCGACAGGGGTAGCACAGATACGCAGTGTTTT

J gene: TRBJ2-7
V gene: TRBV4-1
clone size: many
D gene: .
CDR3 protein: CASSQGWEQYF
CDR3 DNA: TGCGCCAGCAGCCAGGGGTGGGAGCAGTACTTC

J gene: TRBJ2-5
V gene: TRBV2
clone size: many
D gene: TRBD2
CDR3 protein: CASTGLAGSGETQYF
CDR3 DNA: TGTGCCAGCACGGGACTAGCGGGGTCCGGAGAGACCCAGTACTTC

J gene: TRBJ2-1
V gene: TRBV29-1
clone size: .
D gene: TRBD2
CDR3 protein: CSILGWREGNRGEQFF
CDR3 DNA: TGCAGCATCCTTGGTTGGCGGGAGGGTAATAGGGGTGAGCAGTTCTTC

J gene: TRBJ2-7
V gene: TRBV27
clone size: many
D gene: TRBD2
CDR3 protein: CASSHGGTGGPSYEQYF
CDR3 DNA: TGTGCCAGCAGTCACGGCGGGACGGGAGGGCCCTCCTACGAGCAGTACTTC

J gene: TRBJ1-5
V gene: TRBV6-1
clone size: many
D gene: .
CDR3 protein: CASSRDGGNQPQHF
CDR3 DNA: TGTGCCAGCAGCCGGGACGGCGGCAATCAGCCCCAGCATTTT

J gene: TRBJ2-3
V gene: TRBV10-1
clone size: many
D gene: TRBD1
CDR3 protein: CASSEGQVDTQYF
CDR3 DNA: TGCGCCAGCAGTGAGGGACAGGTCGATACGCAGTATTTT

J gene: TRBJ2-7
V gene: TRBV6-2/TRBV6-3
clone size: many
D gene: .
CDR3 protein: CASSYHGTNYEQYF
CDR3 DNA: TGTGCCAGCAGTTACCACGGGACCAATTACGAGCAGTACTTC

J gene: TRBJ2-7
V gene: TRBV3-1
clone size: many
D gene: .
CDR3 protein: CASSQAGSGPSPEQYF
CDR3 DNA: TGTGCCAGCAGCCAGGCGGGGTCCGGGCCCTCCCCCGAGCAGTACTTC

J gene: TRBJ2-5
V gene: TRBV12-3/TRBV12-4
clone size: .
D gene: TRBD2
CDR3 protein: CATALLAGAPQETQYF
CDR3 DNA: TGTGCCACCGCCCTCCTAGCGGGGGCCCCCCAAGAGACCCAGTACTTC

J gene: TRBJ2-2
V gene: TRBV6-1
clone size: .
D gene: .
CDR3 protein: CASSGGPYASAGELFF
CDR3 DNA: TGTGCCAGCAGTGGAGGCCCGTATGCTTCGGCCGGGGAGCTGTTTTTT

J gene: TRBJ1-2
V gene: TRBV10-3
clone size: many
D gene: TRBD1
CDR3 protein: CAIGRTGGAGVENGYTF
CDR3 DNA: TGTGCCATCGGACGAACAGGGGGCGCGGGAGTAGAAAATGGCTACACCTTC

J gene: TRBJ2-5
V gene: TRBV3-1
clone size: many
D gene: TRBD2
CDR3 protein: CASSPRTSQETQYF
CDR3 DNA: TGTGCCAGCAGCCCCCGGACTAGTCAAGAGACCCAGTACTTC

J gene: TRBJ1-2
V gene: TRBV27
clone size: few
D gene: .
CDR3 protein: CASSPSEPGVYGYTF
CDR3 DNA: TGTGCCAGCAGCCCTTCTGAACCTGGCGTCTATGGCTACACCTTC

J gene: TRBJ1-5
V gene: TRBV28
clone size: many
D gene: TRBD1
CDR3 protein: CASSQTGELGNQPQHF
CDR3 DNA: TGTGCCAGCAGTCAAACAGGGGAATTGGGTAATCAGCCCCAGCATTTT

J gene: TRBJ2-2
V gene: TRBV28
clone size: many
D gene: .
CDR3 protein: CASSFQGLVTGELFF
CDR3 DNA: TGTGCCAGCAGTTTTCAGGGGTTGGTCACCGGGGAGCTGTTTTTT

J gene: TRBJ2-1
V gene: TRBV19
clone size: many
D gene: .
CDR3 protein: CASTPRRQRRAYNEQFF
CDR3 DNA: TGTGCCAGTACCCCACGTCGGCAGCGAAGGGCCTACAATGAGCAGTTCTTC

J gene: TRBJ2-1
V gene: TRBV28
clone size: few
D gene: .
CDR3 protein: CASSLWDNEQFF
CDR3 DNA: TGTGCCAGCAGTTTATGGGACAATGAGCAGTTCTTC

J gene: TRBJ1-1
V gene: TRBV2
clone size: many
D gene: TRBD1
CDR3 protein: CASSRTGAENTEAFF
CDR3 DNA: TGTGCCAGCAGTAGGACAGGGGCGGAGAACACTGAAGCTTTCTTT

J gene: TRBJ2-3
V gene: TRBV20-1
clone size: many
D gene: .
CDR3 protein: CSASDTDTQYF
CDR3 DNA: TGCAGTGCTTCCGACACAGATACGCAGTATTTT

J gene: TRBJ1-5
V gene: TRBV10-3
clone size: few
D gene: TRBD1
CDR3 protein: CAISESGTGRARPQHF
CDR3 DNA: TGTGCCATCAGTGAGTCAGGGACAGGCCGTGCACGGCCCCAGCATTTT

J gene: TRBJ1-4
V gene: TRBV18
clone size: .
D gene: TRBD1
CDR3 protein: CASSPPNAGTGREKLFF
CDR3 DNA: TGTGCCAGCTCACCACCAAATGCGGGGACAGGGCGTGAAAAACTGTTTTTT

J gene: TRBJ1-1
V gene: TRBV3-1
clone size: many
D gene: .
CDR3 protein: CASSQDGAALNTEAFF
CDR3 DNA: TGTGCCAGCAGCCAAGATGGGGCAGCCCTGAACACTGAAGCTTTCTTT

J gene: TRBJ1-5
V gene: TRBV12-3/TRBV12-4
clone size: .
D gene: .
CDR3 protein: CASSFDTPPGGPSNQPQHF
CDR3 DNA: TGTGCCAGCAGTTTCGATACGCCACCGGGAGGGCCTAGCAATCAGCCCCAGCATTTT

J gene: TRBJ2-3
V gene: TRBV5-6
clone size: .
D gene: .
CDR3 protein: CASRMGWSTDTQYF
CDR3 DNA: TGTGCCAGCAGGATGGGATGGAGCACAGATACGCAGTATTTT

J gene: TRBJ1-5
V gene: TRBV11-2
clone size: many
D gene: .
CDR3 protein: CASSLGRNQPQHF
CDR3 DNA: TGTGCCAGCAGCTTGGGACGCAATCAGCCCCAGCATTTT

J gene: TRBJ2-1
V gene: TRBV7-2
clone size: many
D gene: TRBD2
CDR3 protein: CASSPQAGANEQFF
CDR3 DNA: TGTGCCAGCAGCCCGCAAGCGGGAGCCAATGAGCAGTTCTTC

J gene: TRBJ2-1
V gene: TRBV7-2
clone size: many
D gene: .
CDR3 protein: CASSSPSETEQNEQFF
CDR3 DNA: TGTGCCAGCAGCTCCCCTTCGGAGACGGAGCAAAATGAGCAGTTCTTC

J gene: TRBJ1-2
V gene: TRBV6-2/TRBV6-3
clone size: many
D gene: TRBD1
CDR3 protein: CASSRTGGDYGYTF
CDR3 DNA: TGTGCCAGCAGTCGCACAGGGGGCGATTATGGCTACACCTTC

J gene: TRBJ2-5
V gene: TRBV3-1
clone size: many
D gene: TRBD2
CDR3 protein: CASSRGLAGGGQETQYF
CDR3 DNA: TGTGCCAGCAGTCGGGGACTAGCGGGGGGCGGCCAAGAGACCCAGTACTTC

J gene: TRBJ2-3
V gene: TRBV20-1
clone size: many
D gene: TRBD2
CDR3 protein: CSAGQAAGGHTDTQYF
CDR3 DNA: TGCAGCGCTGGACAAGCAGCGGGAGGCCACACAGATACGCAGTATTTT

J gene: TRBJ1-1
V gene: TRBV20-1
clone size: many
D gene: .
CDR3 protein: CSARYGNTEAFF
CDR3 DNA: TGCAGTGCTAGATATGGGAACACTGAAGCTTTCTTT

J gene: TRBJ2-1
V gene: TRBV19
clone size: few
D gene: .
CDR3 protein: CASHWSGSYNEQFF
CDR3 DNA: TGTGCCAGCCATTGGTCCGGGAGCTACAATGAGCAGTTCTTC

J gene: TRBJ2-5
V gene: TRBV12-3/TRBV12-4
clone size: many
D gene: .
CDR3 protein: CASSPDSWETQYF
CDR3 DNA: TGTGCCAGCAGTCCAGACAGTTGGGAGACCCAGTACTTC

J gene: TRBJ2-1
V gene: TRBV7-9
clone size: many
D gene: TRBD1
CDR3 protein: CASRGRGQGAGEQFF
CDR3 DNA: TGTGCCAGCAGGGGAAGGGGACAGGGGGCAGGGGAGCAGTTCTTC

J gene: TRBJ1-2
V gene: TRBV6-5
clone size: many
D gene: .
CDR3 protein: CASSYEGLGGYTF
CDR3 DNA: TGTGCCAGCAGTTACGAGGGGCTAGGCGGCTACACCTTC

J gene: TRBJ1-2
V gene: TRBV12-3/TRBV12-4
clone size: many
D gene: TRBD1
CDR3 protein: CASSTRDREYGYTF
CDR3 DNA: TGTGCCAGCAGTACCCGGGACAGAGAATATGGCTACACCTTC

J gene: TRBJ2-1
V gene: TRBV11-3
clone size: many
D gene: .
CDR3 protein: CATFAKRINEQFF
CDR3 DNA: TGTGCCACCTTTGCAAAGAGAATAAATGAGCAGTTCTTC

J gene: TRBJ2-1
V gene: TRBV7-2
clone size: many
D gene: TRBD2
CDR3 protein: CASSWVLAAEQFF
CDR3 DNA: TGTGCCAGCAGCTGGGTACTAGCGGCTGAGCAGTTCTTC

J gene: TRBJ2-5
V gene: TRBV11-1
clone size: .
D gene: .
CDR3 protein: CASSLYLEETQYF
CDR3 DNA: TGTGCCAGCAGCTTATACCTGGAAGAGACCCAGTACTTC

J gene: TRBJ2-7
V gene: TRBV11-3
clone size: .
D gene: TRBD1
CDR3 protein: CASSSPGGKDPGQGDYEQYF
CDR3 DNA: TGTGCCAGCAGCTCACCAGGGGGTAAGGACCCGGGACAGGGAGATTACGAGCAGTACTTC